These 27 T cell receptor beta chains were sequenced from one sample in a study of blood T cell repertoires in COVID-19. Only in-frame clones appear in the TCRdb table, and some are missing; sequencing was by immunoSEQ multiplex PCR. The table lists 45,000 to 55,000 clones, less than 85% of them singletons. What was sequenced was peripheral blood. The source is a human donor in a cohort sampled during active COVID-19.

DNA for the CDR3: TGTGCCAGTAGTACCGACAGGGTTGCAGATACGCAGTATTTT. This codes for CASSTDRVADTQYF. The chain has TRBV19 and TRBJ2-3, with TRBD1 identical over 7 bases. V dropped 4 bases and J dropped 4; count of bases not matched to a gene: 5. Germline V lookup: CDR1 LNHDA, CDR2 SQIVND (reference sequence). The CDR3 length is 14 residues.

The rearrangement joins TRBV30 to TRBJ2-5; 9 bases are shared with TRBD1. Germline V lookup: CDR1 GTSNPN, CDR2 SVGIG (reference sequence). CDR3 size: 16 residues. Unmatched junction bases numbered 7, after V lost 1 base and J lost 1 base. CDR3 sequence: CAWSAPGQGLQETQYF. CDR3 DNA sequence: TGTGCCTGGAGTGCGCCGGGACAGGGACTCCAAGAGACCCAGTACTTC.

The chain links TRBV13 to TRBJ2-3; D may be TRBD1 (6 bases). The germline V gene encodes CDR1 PRHDT and CDR2 FYEKMQ (reference sequence). The CDR3 is 14 amino acids. V lost 6 bases and J lost 2, with 12 bases in between. CDR3 sequence reads: CASSDQGSTDTQYF. The CDR3 region has the DNA TGTGCCAGCAGTGATCAGGGGTCCACAGATACGCAGTATTTT.

This clone was picked up a small number of times. The chain combines TRBV12-3 or TRBV12-4 with TRBJ2-5, with D maybe TRBD1 (5 bases). V was trimmed by 5 bases and J by 5 bases, leaving 12 bases between them. The CDR3 has 13 residues. CDR3 loop: CASSQFKGETQYF. In DNA form, the CDR3 reads TGTGCCAGCAGTCAATTTAAGGGGGAGACCCAGTACTTC.

This clone was picked up one time. V is TRBV6-6 and J is TRBJ2-7, with TRBD1 matching 7 bases. Trimming at V came to 2 bases and at J to 5 bases, leaving 6 bases not matched to a gene. CDR3 size: 14 residues. Germline-derived CDR1 and CDR2 are MNHNY and SVGAGI (reference sequence). The CDR3 nucleotides are TGTGCCAGCAGTTACGCAGGGGGTGTTGACGAGCAGTACTTC. It encodes CASSYAGGVDEQYF.

This chain connects TRBV7-2 to TRBJ1-6; 8 nucleotides line up with TRBD1. Germline V CDR1 and CDR2: SGHTA, FQGNSA. V gave up 5 bases and J gave up 2 bases; unmatched junction bases: 5. The CDR3 totals 16 residues. CDR3: CASSARTGPYNSPLHF. DNA for the CDR3: TGTGCCAGCAGCGCGCGGACAGGGCCCTATAATTCACCCCTCCACTTT. The variable domain in full, completed from reference TRBV7-2 and TRBJ1-6, reads GAGVSQSPSNKVTEKGKDVELRCDPISGHTALYWYRQSLGQGLEFLIYFQGNSAPDKSGLPSDRFSAERTGGSVSTLTIQRTQQEDSAVYLCASSARTGPYNSPLHFGNGTRLTVT.

V is TRBV23-1 and J is TRBJ1-6; 12 bases are a match to TRBD1. TRBV23-1 is an ORF, with its function uncertain. Germline trimming cut 4 bases from V and 6 bases from J; bases unmatched to any gene: 10. This CDR3 spans 18 amino acids. This CDR3 is CASSRGTGGEIGNSPLHF. DNA for the CDR3: TGCGCCAGCAGTCGGGGGACAGGGGGCGAGATTGGTAATTCACCCCTCCACTTT.

This clone occurred once. V and J are TRBV4-2 and TRBJ2-5; no clear D gene. V shed 0 bases and J shed 3 bases, with 5 bases lying between them. CDR3 length: 13 amino acids. Germline V CDR1 and CDR2: LGHNA, YNFKEQ. CDR3 sequence: CASSQDEKETQYF. The CDR3 coding sequence is TGTGCCAGCAGCCAAGATGAGAAAGAGACCCAGTACTTC.

In its sample, this clone was seen a few times. The chain couples TRBV6-5 to TRBJ2-7, with TRBD1 identical over 10 bases. V was clipped by 6 bases and J by 3 bases; unmatched bases: 8. The CDR3 covers 15 residues. Germline values: CDR1 MNHEY, CDR2 SVGAGI. The CDR3 nucleotides are TGTGCCAGCAGCCCGACCGGGACAGGGGTCTACGAGCAGTACTTC. It yields the protein CASSPTGTGVYEQYF.

The rearrangement joins TRBV18 to TRBJ1-5; 8 bases are shared with TRBD1. The CDR3 is 15 amino acids. With V trimmed by 2 bases and J by 2 bases, 2 bases remained unmatched. CDR1 is KGHSH and CDR2 is LQKENI in the germline V gene. As DNA, the CDR3 is TGTGCCAGCTCACCAGCGGACAGGGGCAATCAGCCCCAGCATTTT. It is translated as CASSPADRGNQPQHF.

Points on this clone: Other nucleotide sequences from this sample produce the same CDR3. The rearrangement uses TRBV14 and TRBJ1-1; D unclear. The V end was cut by 4 bases, the J end by 0 bases, with 9 bases between. CDR1 is SGHDN and CDR2 is FVKESK in the germline V gene. This CDR3 has 14 residues. CDR3 loop: CASSLPGMNTEAFF. The CDR3 DNA reads TGTGCCAGCAGCCTTCCGGGAATGAACACTGAAGCTTTCTTT.

This clone was detected once. The V gene is TRBV6-5, the J gene TRBJ2-1, with 13 bases identical to TRBD2. The CDR3 sequence is 14 residues long. V trimming: 9 bases; J trimming: 9 bases; junction bases outside the gene matches: 8. Germline-derived CDR1 and CDR2 are MNHEY and SVGAGI. The CDR3 DNA reads TGTGCCAGTATAACTAGCGGGGGGGCCAGTGAGCAGTTCTTC. Its protein product is CASITSGGASEQFF.

V gene TRBV7-9 combines with J gene TRBJ1-4; 7 bases are a match to TRBD1. This CDR3 spans 15 amino acids. CDR1 and CDR2 (germline): SEHNR, FQNEAQ (reference sequence). V lost 3 bases, J lost 3 bases, and 4 bases stayed unmatched. CDR3 region: CASSFVGTANEKLFF. DNA of the CDR3: TGTGCCAGCAGCTTTGTCGGGACAGCTAATGAAAAACTGTTTTTT. The full variable domain, with the rest looked up from reference TRBV7-9 and TRBJ1-4, is DTGVSQNPRHKITKRGQNVTFRCDPISEHNRLYWYRQTLGQGPEFLTYFQNEAQLEKSRLLSDRFSAERPKGSFSTLEIQRTEQGDSAMYLCASSFVGTANEKLFFGSGTQLSVL.

The chain employs TRBV28 and TRBJ1-1; 7 bases map to TRBD1. Germline CDR1 reads MDHEN; CDR2 reads SYDVKM. The CDR3 is 16 residues long. Trimming removed 4 bases from V and 5 bases from J; junction bases left unmatched: 13. The CDR3 region is CASSSTGILPGTEAFF. In DNA form, the CDR3 reads TGTGCCAGCAGTTCGACAGGGATTCTTCCGGGGACTGAAGCTTTCTTT.

The chain has TRBV3-1 (or the pseudogene TRBV3-2) and TRBJ2-5; 9 bases are shared with TRBD2. CDR3 length equals 18 residues. Germline V gene data show CDR1 as LGHDT and CDR2 as YNNKEL (reference sequence). The V and J ends lost 1 base and 5 bases, in that order; junction bases with no gene match: 14. CDR3 protein: CASSQVGAGGTLRETQYF. The CDR3 bases are TGTGCCAGCAGCCAAGTGGGAGCGGGGGGCACCCTTAGGGAGACCCAGTACTTC.

The chain couples TRBV11-2 to TRBJ1-2, with TRBD1 matching 7 bases. This CDR3 spans 15 amino acids. V shed 6 bases, J shed 0 bases, and the junction held 7 bases outside the gene matches. The germline CDR1 and CDR2 sequences are SGHAT and FQNNGV. Here the CDR3 reads CASRWDRLTNYGYTF. In DNA form, the CDR3 reads TGTGCCAGCAGGTGGGACAGACTAACTAACTATGGCTACACCTTC.

J is TRBJ1-3 and V is TRBV18, with 7 positions matching TRBD1. Germline values: CDR1 KGHSH, CDR2 LQKENI. This CDR3 comprises 15 residues. After removal of 0 bases from V and 4 bases from J, the junction contained 3 bases not matched to a gene. CDR3 in amino acids: CASSPPTGPGNTIYF. The CDR3 nucleotides read TGTGCCAGCTCACCACCGACAGGGCCAGGAAACACCATATATTTT. The complete variable domain, with remaining parts taken from reference TRBV18 and TRBJ1-3, reads NAGVMQNPRHLVRRRGQEARLRCSPMKGHSHVYWYRQLPEEGLKFMVYLQKENIIDESGMPKERFSAEFPKEGPSILRIQQVVRGDSAAYFCASSPPTGPGNTIYFGEGSWLTVV.

V and J are TRBV24-1 and TRBJ2-3, with D tentatively TRBD1 (5 bases). CDR1 is KGHDR, CDR2 SFDVKD, per germline. This CDR3 is 13 amino acids long. V was pared by 3 bases and J by 5 bases, with 8 bases between. The CDR3 is CATSDGHGDTQYF. Written as DNA, the CDR3 is TGTGCCACCAGTGATGGACACGGAGATACGCAGTATTTT.

Here the CDR3 reads CATSPSGRGLNTEAFF. The CDR3 DNA sequence: TGTGCCACCTCTCCCTCCGGCAGGGGCCTGAACACTGAAGCTTTCTTT. The rearrangement links TRBV27 to TRBJ1-1, with D possibly matching TRBD1 (6 bases). Germline assignment: CDR1 MNHEY and CDR2 SMNVEV (reference sequence). The CDR3 contains 16 residues. The germline V and J ends were trimmed by 10 bases and 0 bases, with 21 bases remaining between them.

The J gene is TRBJ1-2, the V gene TRBV2; D remains unclear. V was shortened by 6 bases and J by 2 bases, with 16 bases between the two germline ends. The germline CDR1 and CDR2 sequences are SNHLY and FYNNEI. There are 15 residues in the CDR3. The DNA for the CDR3 is TGTGCCAGCAGACCGTCGGGTGGCCAGAACTATGGCTACACCTTC. Encoded protein: CASRPSGGQNYGYTF.

This clone appeared a few times. This sample includes further DNA sequences coding for the same CDR3. The V gene is TRBV29-1, the J gene TRBJ2-5; tentatively, D is TRBD1 (6 bases). The CDR3 runs 13 residues. Trimming removed 4 bases at V and 5 bases at J, with 14 bases between. The germline gives CDR1 SQVTM, CDR2 ANQGSEA. The CDR3 nucleotides read TGCAGCGTTGGTCAGGGGACGGGGGAGACCCAGTACTTC. Its protein is CSVGQGTGETQYF.

The chain employs TRBV7-2 and TRBJ1-2, with D perhaps TRBD1 (6 bases). Germline CDR1 is SGHTA and CDR2 is FQGNSA. This CDR3 has 13 residues. Trimming stripped 5 bases from V and 2 bases from J, with 9 bases between. The CDR3 coding sequence is TGTGCCAGCAGCACGGACAGAAACTATGGCTACACCTTC. It codes for CASSTDRNYGYTF.

V and J are TRBV9 and TRBJ1-4; 7 bases align to TRBD1. The J segment lost 3 bases and the V segment lost 4 bases, leaving 9 bases of the junction unmatched. From germline, CDR1 is SGDLS and CDR2 YYNGEE. The CDR3 runs 16 residues. The CDR3 here is CASSTRTGQPNEKLFF. In DNA form, the CDR3 reads TGTGCCAGCAGCACGAGAACGGGACAGCCTAATGAAAAACTGTTTTTT.

This clone has only a few counts. The chain is built from TRBV7-9 and TRBJ1-5; TRBD1 is a possible D gene (6 bases). Germline values: CDR1 SEHNR, CDR2 FQNEAQ (reference sequence). This CDR3 spans 15 amino acids. Trimming stripped 2 bases from V and 5 bases from J, with 13 bases between. CDR3 residues: CASSLSGTLDQPQHF. For the CDR3, the DNA is TGTGCCAGCAGCTTATCTGGGACACTCGATCAGCCCCAGCATTTT.

V gene TRBV6-1 combines with J gene TRBJ1-5; TRBD1 matches 8 bases. The CDR3 totals 14 residues. The V and J ends lost 3 bases and 7 bases, in that order; junction bases with no gene match: 5. CDR1 MNHNS and CDR2 SASEGT come from the germline V gene. As DNA, the CDR3 is TGTGCCAGCAGTGACCTCAGGGGGCAGCAGCCCCAGCATTTT. Amino acids: CASSDLRGQQPQHF.

The CDR3 DNA reads as TGTGCCACCAGTGTTAGCAGGGGGAACACCGGGGAGCTGTTTTTT. Amino acid sequence: CATSVSRGNTGELFF. The V and J genes are TRBV24-1 and TRBJ2-2, with D perhaps matching TRBD1 (6 bases). Looked up from germline, CDR1 is KGHDR and CDR2 is SFDVKD. This CDR3 contains 15 residues. The V gene lost 5 bases and the J gene lost 1 base, with 10 bases spanning the gap.

This clone appeared a single time. The chain recombines TRBV11-2 with TRBJ1-2; D is ambiguous. V shed 3 bases and J shed 8 bases, with 10 bases lying between them. Germline V gene sequence: CDR1 SGHAT, CDR2 FQNNGV. This CDR3 contains 12 residues. CDR3 loop: CASSFGRGGYTF. Written as DNA, the CDR3 is TGTGCCAGCAGCTTTGGTCGAGGAGGCTACACCTTC.